This TCR beta chain was identified during a study of graft-versus-host responses after intestinal transplantation. The J segment lost 4 bases and the V segment lost 1 base, leaving 1 base of the junction unmatched. The length of the CDR3 is 14 residues. Germline V gene lookup returns CDR1 MNHNS and CDR2 SASEGT. Here immunoSEQ multiplex PCR was the method, and the copy in TCRdb shows in-frame clones only, minus some. The top ten clones hold around 3.6% of a sample with under 45,000 clones, 80% to 95% of them seen once. The chain employs TRBV6-1 and TRBJ1-5, with TRBD1 identical over 7 bases. The sequence was collected from a human patient who received an intestinal transplant, so some T cells may come from the graft donor. Sequencing was performed on PBMCs, taken 734 days after intestinal transplantation. In DNA, the CDR3 is TGTGCCAGCAGTGAAGGGACAGGAAATCAGCCCCAGCATTTT. Its protein is CASSEGTGNQPQHF.